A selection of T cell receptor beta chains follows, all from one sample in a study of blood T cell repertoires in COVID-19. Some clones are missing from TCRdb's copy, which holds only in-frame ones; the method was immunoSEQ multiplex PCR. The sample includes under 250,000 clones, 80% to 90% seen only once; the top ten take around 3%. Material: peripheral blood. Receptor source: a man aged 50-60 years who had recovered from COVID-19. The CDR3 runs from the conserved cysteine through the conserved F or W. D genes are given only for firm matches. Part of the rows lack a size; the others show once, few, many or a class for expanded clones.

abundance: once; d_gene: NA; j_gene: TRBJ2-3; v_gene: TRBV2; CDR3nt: TGTGCCAGCAGTCCCCGTATCACAGATACGCAGTATTTT; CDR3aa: CASSPRITDTQYF
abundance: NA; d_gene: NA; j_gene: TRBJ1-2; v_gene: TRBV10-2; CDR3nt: TGCGCCAGCAGTGGCGGGGGTTTGGGCGGCTATGGCTACACCTTC; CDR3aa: CASSGGGLGGYGYTF
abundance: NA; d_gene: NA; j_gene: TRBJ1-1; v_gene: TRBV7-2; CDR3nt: TGTGCCAGCAGCTTAGGGCAAGGGGCGGGAACTGAAGCTTTCTTT; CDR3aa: CASSLGQGAGTEAFF
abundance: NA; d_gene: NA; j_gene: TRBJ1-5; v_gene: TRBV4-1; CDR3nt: TGCGCCAGCAGCCCCTTCCGGGGGGCGAGCAATCAGCCCCAGCATTTT; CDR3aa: CASSPFRGASNQPQHF
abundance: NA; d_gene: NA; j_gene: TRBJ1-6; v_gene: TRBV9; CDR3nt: TGTGCCAGCAGCGTTAATGAGTCACCCCTCCACTTT; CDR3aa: CASSVNESPLHF
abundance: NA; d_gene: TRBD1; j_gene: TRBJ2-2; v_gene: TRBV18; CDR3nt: TGTGCCAGCTCACCCGGACAGGGATATCTGTTCGGGGAGCTGTTTTTT; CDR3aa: CASSPGQGYLFGELFF
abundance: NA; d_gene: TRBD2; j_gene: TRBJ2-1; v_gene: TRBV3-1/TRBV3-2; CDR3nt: TGTGCCAGCAGCTCTGCGGGGGGCGCCCTCCCTAGCTACAATGAGCAGTTCTTC; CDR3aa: CASSSAGGALPSYNEQFF
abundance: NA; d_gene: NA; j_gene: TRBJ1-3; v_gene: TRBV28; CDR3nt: TGTGCCAGCAGTCGCCCAGGGTATAGCCCTGGAAACACCATATATTTT; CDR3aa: CASSRPGYSPGNTIYF
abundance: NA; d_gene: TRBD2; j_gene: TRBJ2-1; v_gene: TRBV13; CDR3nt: TGTGCCAGCAGCTTACCTAGCGGGTCCTACAATGAGCAGTTCTTC; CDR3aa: CASSLPSGSYNEQFF
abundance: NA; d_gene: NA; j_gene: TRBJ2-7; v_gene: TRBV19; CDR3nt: TGTGCCAGTAGTATAGCCGGCGGGGTCTCCTACGAGCAGTACTTC; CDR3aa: CASSIAGGVSYEQYF
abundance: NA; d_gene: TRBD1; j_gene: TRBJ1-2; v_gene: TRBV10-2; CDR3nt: TGCGCCATTAAGGGGGCGCCTAGCTATGGCTACACCTTC; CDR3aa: CAIKGAPSYGYTF
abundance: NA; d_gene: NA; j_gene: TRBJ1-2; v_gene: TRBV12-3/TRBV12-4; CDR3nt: TGTGCCAGCAGTTTTGAGAGAGGCTACACCTTC; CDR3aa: CASSFERGYTF
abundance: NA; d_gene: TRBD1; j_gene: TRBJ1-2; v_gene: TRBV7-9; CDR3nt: TGTGCCAGCAGCTTAGAGCAGGGACAGGGTCGCGACTATGGCTACACCTTC; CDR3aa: CASSLEQGQGRDYGYTF
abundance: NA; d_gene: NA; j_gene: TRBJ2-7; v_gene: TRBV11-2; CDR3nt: TGTGCCAGCAGCTTAGGCCTAGGTCGCGACGAGCAGTACTTC; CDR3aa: CASSLGLGRDEQYF
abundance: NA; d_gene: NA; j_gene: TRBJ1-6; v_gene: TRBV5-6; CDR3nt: TGTGCCAGCAGCTTCGGGAATTCACCCCTCCACTTT; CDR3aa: CASSFGNSPLHF
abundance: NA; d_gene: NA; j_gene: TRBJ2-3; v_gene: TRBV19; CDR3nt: TGTGCCAGTAGTATAATGGACGGGAGAAGCACAGATACGCAGTATTTT; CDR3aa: CASSIMDGRSTDTQYF
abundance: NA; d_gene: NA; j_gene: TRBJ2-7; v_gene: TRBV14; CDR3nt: TGTGCCAGCAGCCAATCGTCCTGGGTGGGCCAAGCCTACGAGCAGTACTTC; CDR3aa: CASSQSSWVGQAYEQYF
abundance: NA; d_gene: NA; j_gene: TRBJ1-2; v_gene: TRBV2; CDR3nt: TGTGCCAGCAGTTCTTCCCCAGACAAGAACTATGGCTACACCTTC; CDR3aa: CASSSSPDKNYGYTF
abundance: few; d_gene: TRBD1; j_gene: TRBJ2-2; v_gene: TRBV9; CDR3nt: TGTGCCAGCAGCGTACGCGGGCAGGGGGACACCGGGGAGCTGTTTTTT; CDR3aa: CASSVRGQGDTGELFF
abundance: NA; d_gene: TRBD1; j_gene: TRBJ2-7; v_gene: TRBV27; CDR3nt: TGTGCCAGCAGTTGGCGACAGGGGATTATATACGAGCAGTACTTC; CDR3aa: CASSWRQGIIYEQYF
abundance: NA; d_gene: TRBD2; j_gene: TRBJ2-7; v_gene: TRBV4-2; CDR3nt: TGTGCCAGCAGCCAAGATGGTACTAGCGGGGTCCGCTACGAGCAGTACTTC; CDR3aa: CASSQDGTSGVRYEQYF
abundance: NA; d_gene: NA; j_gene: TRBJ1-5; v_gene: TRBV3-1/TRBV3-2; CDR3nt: TGTGCCAGCAGCCGACACGCACAGGGACAGCCCCAGCATTTT; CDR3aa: CASSRHAQGQPQHF
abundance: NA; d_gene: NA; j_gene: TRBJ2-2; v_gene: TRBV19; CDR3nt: TGTGCCAGTATAGGGGCAGTCGGGGAGCTGTTTTTT; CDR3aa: CASIGAVGELFF
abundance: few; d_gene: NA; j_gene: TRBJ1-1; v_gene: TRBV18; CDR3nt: TGTGCCAGCTCACGGGGAGGTGACACTGAAGCTTTCTTT; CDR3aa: CASSRGGDTEAFF
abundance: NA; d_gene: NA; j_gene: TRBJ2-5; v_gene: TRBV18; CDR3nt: TGTGCCAGCTCACCAGGTCAGGGCAGGGAGACCCAGTACTTC; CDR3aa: CASSPGQGRETQYF
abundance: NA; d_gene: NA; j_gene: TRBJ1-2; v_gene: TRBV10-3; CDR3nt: TGTGCCATCAGTGAGTCGAGAGGGAACGGCTACACCTTC; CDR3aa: CAISESRGNGYTF
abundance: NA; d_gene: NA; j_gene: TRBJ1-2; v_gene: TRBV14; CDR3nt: TGTGCCAGCAGCCAAGACCCCCGGAGGGGTGGCTACACCTTC; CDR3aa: CASSQDPRRGGYTF
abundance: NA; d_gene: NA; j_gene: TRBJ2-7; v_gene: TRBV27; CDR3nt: TGTGCCAGCAGCTCAATGGACAACCCCTACGAGCAGTACTTC; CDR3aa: CASSSMDNPYEQYF
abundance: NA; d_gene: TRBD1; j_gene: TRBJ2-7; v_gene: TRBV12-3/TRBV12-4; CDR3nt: TGTGCCAGCAGTGCAGGGGGCAGCTACGAGCAGTACTTC; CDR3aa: CASSAGGSYEQYF
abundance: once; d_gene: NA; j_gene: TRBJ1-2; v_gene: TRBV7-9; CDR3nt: TGTGCCAGCAGCTTAGTCGGGGAACTCTATGGCTACACCTTC; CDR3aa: CASSLVGELYGYTF
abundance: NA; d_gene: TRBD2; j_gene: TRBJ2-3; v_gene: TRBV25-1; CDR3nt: TGTGCCAGCAGTGGCCTAGCGGGGCGCACAGATACGCAGTATTTT; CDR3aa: CASSGLAGRTDTQYF
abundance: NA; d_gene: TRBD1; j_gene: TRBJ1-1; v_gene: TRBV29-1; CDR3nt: TGCAGCGTTAAGAGGGAGACAGGGGGAAGCACTGAAGCTTTCTTT; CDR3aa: CSVKRETGGSTEAFF
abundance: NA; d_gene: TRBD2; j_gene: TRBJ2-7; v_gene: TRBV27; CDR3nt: TGTGCCAGCAGTTTATCGGCCACTAGCGTCTCCTACGAGCAGTACTTC; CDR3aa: CASSLSATSVSYEQYF
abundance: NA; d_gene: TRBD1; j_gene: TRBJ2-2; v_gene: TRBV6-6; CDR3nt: TGTGCCAGCAGTAGGGGGACAGGGGGCTGGACCGGGGAGCTGTTTTTT; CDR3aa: CASSRGTGGWTGELFF
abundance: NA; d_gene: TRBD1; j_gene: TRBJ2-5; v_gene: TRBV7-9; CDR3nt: TGTGCCAGCAGCCCTGGGACAGGGGGGGAGACCCAGTACTTC; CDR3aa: CASSPGTGGETQYF
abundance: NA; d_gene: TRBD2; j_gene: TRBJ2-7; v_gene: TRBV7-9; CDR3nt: TGTGCCAGCAGCAATACCGGGACTAGCGGCTACGAGCAGTACTTC; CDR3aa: CASSNTGTSGYEQYF
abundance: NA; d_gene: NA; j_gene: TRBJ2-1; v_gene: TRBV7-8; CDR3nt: TGTGCCAGCAGGGTCGACTGGAGCTCCTACAATGAGCAGTTCTTC; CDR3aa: CASRVDWSSYNEQFF
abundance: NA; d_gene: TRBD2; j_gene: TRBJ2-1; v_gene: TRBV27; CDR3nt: TGTGCCAGCAGGCAACTAGCGGGAGGCAATGAGCAGTTCTTC; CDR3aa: CASRQLAGGNEQFF
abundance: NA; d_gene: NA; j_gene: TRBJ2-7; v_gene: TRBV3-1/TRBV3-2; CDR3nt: TGTGCCAGCAGCCAAGATCGCCAGTTCTACGAGCAGTACTTC; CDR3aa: CASSQDRQFYEQYF
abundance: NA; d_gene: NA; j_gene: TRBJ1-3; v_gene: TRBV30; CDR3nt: TGTGCCTGGAGTGTTACAGGGTCTTGGAACACCATATATTTT; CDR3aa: CAWSVTGSWNTIYF
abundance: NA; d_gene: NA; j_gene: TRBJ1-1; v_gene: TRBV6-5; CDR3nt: TGTGCCAGCAGTTCGCCCAGGGGCACTGAAGCTTTCTTT; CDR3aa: CASSSPRGTEAFF
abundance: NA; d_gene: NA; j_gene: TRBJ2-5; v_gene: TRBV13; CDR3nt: TGTGCCAGCAGCCCGGCGAACAGGGATCAAGAGACCCAGTACTTC; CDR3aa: CASSPANRDQETQYF
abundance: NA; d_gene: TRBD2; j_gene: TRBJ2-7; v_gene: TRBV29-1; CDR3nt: TGCAGCGTCCGTCCGGGACTAGCGGGAGGAGACCCCTCGTACGAGCAGTACTTC; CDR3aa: CSVRPGLAGGDPSYEQYF
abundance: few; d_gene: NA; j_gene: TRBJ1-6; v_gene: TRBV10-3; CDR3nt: TGTGCCATCAGTGAGGACAGGCGAATGGGTTCACCCCTCCACTTT; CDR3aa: CAISEDRRMGSPLHF
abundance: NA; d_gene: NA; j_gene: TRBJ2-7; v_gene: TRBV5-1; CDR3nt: TGCGCCAGCAGCTTACAGGATCCGAGCTCCTACGAGCAGTACTTC; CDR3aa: CASSLQDPSSYEQYF
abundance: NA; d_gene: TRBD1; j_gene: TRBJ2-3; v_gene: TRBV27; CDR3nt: TGTGCCAGCAGTTTGGACAGGGGCGAAGGAGATACGCAGTATTTT; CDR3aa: CASSLDRGEGDTQYF
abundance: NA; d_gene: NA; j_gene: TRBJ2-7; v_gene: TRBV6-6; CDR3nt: TGTGCCAGCAGTCAAACCTACTACGAGCAGTACTTC; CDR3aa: CASSQTYYEQYF
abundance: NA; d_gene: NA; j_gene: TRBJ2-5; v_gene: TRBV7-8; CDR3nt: TGTGCCAGCAGCTGGGGCGGGGCCAGGTTCGAGACCCAGTACTTC; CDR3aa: CASSWGGARFETQYF
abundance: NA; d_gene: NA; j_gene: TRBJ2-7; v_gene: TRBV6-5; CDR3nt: TGTGCCAGCAGTCGGGACACCTTGGTCGAGCAGTACTTC; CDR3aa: CASSRDTLVEQYF
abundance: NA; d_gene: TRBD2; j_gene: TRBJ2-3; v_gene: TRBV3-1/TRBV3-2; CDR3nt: TGTGCCAGCAGCCAAGTATCCTCTGTGGGCGGGAGATGGGACACAGATACGCAGTATTTT; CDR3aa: CASSQVSSVGGRWDTDTQYF
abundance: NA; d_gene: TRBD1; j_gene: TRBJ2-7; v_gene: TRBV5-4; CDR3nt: TGTGCTAGCAGCCCAGGGACAGGGGGAATTGAGCAGTACTTC; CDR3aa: CASSPGTGGIEQYF
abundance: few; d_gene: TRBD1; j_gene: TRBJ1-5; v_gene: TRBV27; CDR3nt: TGTGCCAGCAGTTTAAAGAGGGGACAGGGAGGGAATCAGCCCCAGCATTTT; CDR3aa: CASSLKRGQGGNQPQHF
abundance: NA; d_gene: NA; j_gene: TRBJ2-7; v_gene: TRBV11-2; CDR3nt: TGTGCCAGCAGCTTAGGGGCCCGGACTGCGACCTACGAGCAGTACTTC; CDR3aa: CASSLGARTATYEQYF
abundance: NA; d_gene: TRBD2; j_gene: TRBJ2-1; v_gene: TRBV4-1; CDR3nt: TGCGCCAGCAGTCACCAACTAGCGGGACGAAGGTCGCGCGGGTACAATGAGCAGTTCTTC; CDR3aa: CASSHQLAGRRSRGYNEQFF
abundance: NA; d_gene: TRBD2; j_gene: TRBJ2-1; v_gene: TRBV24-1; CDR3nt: TGTGCCACCAGTAAAAAAGCGGGAGGGTCCTACAATGAGCAGTTCTTC; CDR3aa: CATSKKAGGSYNEQFF
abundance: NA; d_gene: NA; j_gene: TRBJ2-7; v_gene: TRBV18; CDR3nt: TGTGCCAGCTCCCCTGCCGGGGAAGCCTACGAGCAGTACTTC; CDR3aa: CASSPAGEAYEQYF
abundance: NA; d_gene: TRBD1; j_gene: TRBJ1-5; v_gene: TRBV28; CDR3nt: TGTGCCAGCCGTGAACAGGGGGCGAACAATCAGCCCCAGCATTTT; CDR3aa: CASREQGANNQPQHF
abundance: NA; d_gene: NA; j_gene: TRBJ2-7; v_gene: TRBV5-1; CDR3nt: TGCGCCAGCAGCCGAGACGGACTGGTGAACTACGAGCAGTACTTC; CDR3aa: CASSRDGLVNYEQYF
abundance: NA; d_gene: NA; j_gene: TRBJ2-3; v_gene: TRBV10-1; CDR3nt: TGCGCCAGCAGTGAAGGGGATCTTAGCACAGATACGCAGTATTTT; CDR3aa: CASSEGDLSTDTQYF
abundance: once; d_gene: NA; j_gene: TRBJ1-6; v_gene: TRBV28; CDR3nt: TGTGCCAGCAGAATACCTGGGGCACGCCAGGGACCCCTCCACTTT; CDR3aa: CASRIPGARQGPLHF